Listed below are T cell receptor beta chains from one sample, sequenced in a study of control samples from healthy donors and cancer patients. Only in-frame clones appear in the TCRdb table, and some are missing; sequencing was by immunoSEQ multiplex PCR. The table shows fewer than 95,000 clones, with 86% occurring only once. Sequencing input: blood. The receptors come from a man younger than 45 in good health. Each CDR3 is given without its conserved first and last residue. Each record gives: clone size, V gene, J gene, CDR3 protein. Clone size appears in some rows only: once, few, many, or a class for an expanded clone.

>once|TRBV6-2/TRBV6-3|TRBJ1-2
ASSRTETYGYT
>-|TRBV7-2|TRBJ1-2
ASSLGGDYGYT
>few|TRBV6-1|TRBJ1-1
ASSEIQGTTEAF
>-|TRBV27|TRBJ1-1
ASGSLDYLTVTEAF
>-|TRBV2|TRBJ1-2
ASSYPGGDLYGYT
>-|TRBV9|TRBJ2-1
ASSVVLAGAHNEQF
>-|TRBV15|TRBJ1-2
ATSRDFYGYT
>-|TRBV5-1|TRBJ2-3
ASSFSHTQY
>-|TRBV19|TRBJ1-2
ASSISARGGYT
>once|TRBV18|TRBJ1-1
ASSPRLGLNTEAF
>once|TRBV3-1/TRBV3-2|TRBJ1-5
ASSQGQGGQPQH
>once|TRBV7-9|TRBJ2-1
ASSLDSHWDNEQF
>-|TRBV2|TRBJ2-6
ASSVYGSGANVLT
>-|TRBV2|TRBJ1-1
ASSVQATNTEAF
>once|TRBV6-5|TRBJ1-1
ASTRGTGGTEAF
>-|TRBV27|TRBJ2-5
ASTFSGHHEETQY
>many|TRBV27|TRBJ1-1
ASSLRSTLNTEAF
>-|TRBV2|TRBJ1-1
ASRENTEAF
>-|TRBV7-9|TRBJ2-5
ASSFLSARETQY
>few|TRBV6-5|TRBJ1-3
ASSYSAGSGNTIY
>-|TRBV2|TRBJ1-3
ASSDPLGAAGNTIY
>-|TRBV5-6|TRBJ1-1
ASSLPTGSTEAF